These 32 T cell receptor beta chains share one sample of origin, sequenced in a study of T cells after yellow fever vaccination. TCRdb used MiXCR to reprocess the 5' RACE reads, holding one entry per CDR3 protein. The sample records some 350,000 distinct CDR3 sequences, more than 5.5% being singletons. The input for sequencing was PBMCs, taken 5 days after the yellow fever booster vaccination. The receptor source for this set is a man aged 25-40 years who received the YFV17D yellow fever vaccine.

The chain is built from TRBV25-1 and TRBJ1-6, with a tentative D call TRBD1 (5 bases). Germline-derived CDR1 and CDR2 are MGHDK and SYGVNS. CDR3 length: 14 residues. Deletions cut 4 bases from V and 7 bases from J, with 11 bases between. CDR3 bases: TGTGCCAGCAGTGTCAGGGCCAACAATTCACCCCTCCACTTT. Encoded protein: CASSVRANNSPLHF.

This chain uses TRBV5-5 with TRBJ2-5, with TRBD1 matching 10 bases. Germline lookup yields CDR1 SGHKS and CDR2 YYEKEE (reference sequence). This CDR3 comprises 16 residues. Trimming removed 0 bases from V and 2 bases from J; junction bases left unmatched: 4. CDR3 in DNA: TGTGCCAGCAGCTTGGGGGACAGGGGCGCACAAGAGACCCAGTACTTC. Protein: CASSLGDRGAQETQYF.

This clonotype was seen a few times. The genes are TRBV3-1 and TRBJ2-7; unclear D gene. The CDR3 covers 15 residues. Germline values: CDR1 LGHDT, CDR2 YNNKEL (reference sequence). V lost 0 bases and J 1 base, leaving 10 bases between the germline ends. The CDR3 DNA follows: TGTGCCAGCAGCCAAGATCGGGTGATTTCCTACGAGCAGTACTTC. As protein: CASSQDRVISYEQYF.

In its sample, this clonotype was seen a few times. The chain is built from TRBV10-1 and TRBJ2-5; weak D call: TRBD2 (6 bases). This CDR3 has 14 amino acids. Germline V gives CDR1 WNHNN, CDR2 SYGVQD (reference sequence). V lost 8 bases, J lost 2 bases, and 15 bases lay in between. CDR3 bases: TGCGCCAGCCCGTGGGGGGTCAGTCAAGAGACCCAGTACTTC. Translating gives CASPWGVSQETQYF.

This clonotype was observed many times. The chain uses TRBV7-2 and TRBJ2-2; a weak D match, TRBD1 (5 bases). CDR3 length: 16 residues. Germline assignment: CDR1 SGHTA and CDR2 FQGNSA. V lost 6 bases to trimming and J lost 6 bases, with 20 bases between them. The CDR3 loop is CASSGTWGRSPGELFF. Here the CDR3 DNA reads TGTGCCAGCAGTGGCACGTGGGGCAGGTCCCCCGGGGAGCTGTTTTTT.

This clonotype was seen a handful of times. The chain has TRBV5-1 and TRBJ2-5, with D maybe TRBD1 (8 bases). Germline CDR1 reads SGHRS; CDR2 reads YFSETQ. V lost 4 bases and J lost 4, with 26 bases in between. The CDR3 spans 18 residues. CDR3 sequence: CASSLTGQGGVARETQYF. As DNA, the CDR3 is TGCGCCAGCAGCCTCACCGGACAGGGAGGGGTAGCTCGAGAGACCCAGTACTTC.

This sequence joins TRBV7-2 and TRBJ2-4; 9 bases map to TRBD2. Germline CDR1 reads SGHTA; CDR2 reads FQGNSA. The CDR3 contains 16 residues. V lost 3 bases and J lost 0; bases outside the gene matches: 3. The CDR3 sequence: CASSLTSGIAKNIQYF. The CDR3 region has the DNA TGTGCCAGCAGCTTGACTAGCGGTATAGCCAAAAACATTCAGTACTTC.

The chain carries TRBV20-1 and TRBJ2-1; 16 bases are shared with TRBD2. Looked up from germline, CDR1 is DFQATT and CDR2 is SNEGSKA (reference sequence). Losses at the gene ends were 1 base for V and 0 bases for J; bases not matched to a gene: 3. The CDR3 is 18 amino acids. CDR3 in DNA: TGCAGTGCTAGAGGGGGACTAGCGGGAGGGAGCTCCTACAATGAGCAGTTCTTC. Protein product: CSARGGLAGGSSYNEQFF.

The table lists this clonotype with many counts. V and J are TRBV20-1 and TRBJ2-5; a weak D match, TRBD2 (5 bases). The germline V gene encodes CDR1 DFQATT and CDR2 SNEGSKA (reference sequence). This CDR3 is 14 amino acids long. V lost 4 bases and J 4 bases, leaving 16 bases between the germline ends. CDR3 DNA sequence: TGCAGTGCTACGAAGACGGGGTTAGGAGAGACCCAGTACTTC. Translating it yields CSATKTGLGETQYF.

With respect to this clonotype: This may arise from a read error, as a much more abundant clone is one base away. The V call is TRBV6-2 or TRBV6-3, the J call TRBJ2-7; 7 nucleotides match TRBD2. The CDR3 consists of 13 residues. The ends lost 10 bases at V and 3 bases at J; junction bases unmatched: 9. In germline, CDR1 is MNHEY, CDR2 SVGEGT. The CDR3 spells CATQTSWNYEQYF. For the CDR3, the DNA is TGTGCCACCCAGACTAGCTGGAACTACGAGCAGTACTTC.

Points on this clonotype: A junction end diverges from the germline sequence, so it may reflect a read error. This chain joins TRBV11-1 and TRBJ2-3, with D perhaps matching TRBD2 (7 bases). This CDR3 contains 16 residues. Germline V gene lookup returns CDR1 SGHAT and CDR2 FQDESV (reference sequence). The CDR3 nucleotides are TGTGCCAGCAGCCGCTCCCGGGGGGCGCATCCAGATGCGCAGTATTTT. Its translation is CASSRSRGAHPDAQYF.

This clonotype was counted ten times or more. The rearrangement links TRBV12-3 or TRBV12-4 to TRBJ2-7; 12 bases fit TRBD1. The CDR3 sequence is 15 residues long. Unmatched junction bases numbered 6, after V lost 4 bases and J lost 5 bases. The CDR3 bases are TGTGCCAGCAGTTGGGGACAGGGGGCATACCACGAGCAGTACTTC. Translation gives CASSWGQGAYHEQYF.

The chain combines TRBV30 with TRBJ2-3; the match to TRBD2 covers 7 bases. The germline gives CDR1 GTSNPN, CDR2 SVGIG (reference sequence). V gave up 2 bases and J gave up 4 bases; unmatched junction bases: 3. The CDR3 length is 13 residues. CDR3 loop: CAWSPAGADTQYF. Written as DNA, the CDR3 is TGTGCCTGGAGTCCGGCGGGGGCAGATACGCAGTATTTT. The full variable domain, completed using reference TRBV30 and TRBJ2-3, is SQTIHQWPATLVQPVGSPLSLECTVEGTSNPNLYWYRQAAGRGLQLLFYSVGIGQISSEVPQNLSASRPQDRQFILSSKKLLLSDSGFYLCAWSPAGADTQYFGPGTRLTVL.

This clonotype occurred many times. This chain links TRBV11-2 with TRBJ2-1; D unclear. CDR3 size: 14 residues. The V gene's germline CDR1 is SGHAT and CDR2 FQNNGV. Deletions cut 0 bases from V and 3 bases from J, with 6 bases between. The CDR3 sequence: CASSLDVLYNEQFF. The CDR3 DNA reads TGTGCCAGCAGCTTAGATGTACTCTACAATGAGCAGTTCTTC. Based on the CDR3 plus reference TRBV11-2 and TRBJ2-1, the full variable domain is EAGVAQSPRYKIIEKRQSVAFWCNPISGHATLYWYQQILGQGPKLLIQFQNNGVVDDSQLPKDRFSAERLKGVDSTLKIQPAKLEDSAVYLCASSLDVLYNEQFFGPGTRLTVL.

This clonotype was seen repeatedly, ten times or more. The V and J genes are TRBV4-2 and TRBJ1-4; tentative D call: TRBD1 (5 bases). In germline, CDR1 is LGHNA, CDR2 YNFKEQ. The CDR3 consists of 15 residues. Deletions cut 4 bases from V and 7 bases from J, with 16 bases between. The CDR3 sequence is CASSPNTNQGEKLFF. For the CDR3, the DNA is TGTGCCAGCAGCCCAAACACCAATCAGGGTGAAAAACTGTTTTTT.

There are a few counts of this clonotype. The V and J genes are TRBV20-1 and TRBJ2-2, with TRBD2 matching 9 bases. Germline V gene sequence: CDR1 DFQATT, CDR2 SNEGSKA (reference sequence). Losses at the gene ends were 0 bases for V and 5 bases for J; bases not matched to a gene: 4. This CDR3 contains 15 residues. CDR3 loop: CSARDAGGGTGELFF. The CDR3 DNA follows: TGCAGTGCTAGAGACGCGGGAGGGGGGACCGGGGAGCTGTTTTTT.

Note on this clonotype: A clone one base away is much larger, so this may be a read error. The J gene is TRBJ2-2, the V gene TRBV5-5; D is tentatively TRBD1 or TRBD2 (5 bases each). Germline V gene lookup returns CDR1 SGHKS and CDR2 YYEKEE (reference sequence). CDR3 size: 14 residues. This CDR3 is CASSLTGDTGERFF. The CDR3, as DNA: TGTGCCAGCAGCTTGACAGGAGACACCGGGGAGCGGTTTTTT.

This clonotype was counted many times. V and J are TRBV20-1 and TRBJ1-2; 9 bases match TRBD1. The CDR3 consists of 12 residues. Germline V gene sequence: CDR1 DFQATT, CDR2 SNEGSKA (reference sequence). The CDR3 DNA reads as TGCAGCGAAACAGGGGGCAGCTATGGCTACACCTTC. It yields the protein CSETGGSYGYTF.

This sequence joins TRBV6-2 or TRBV6-3 and TRBJ2-7; maybe TRBD2 (5 bases). The CDR3 extends over 14 amino acids. CDR1 and CDR2 (germline): MNHEY, SVGEGT. The V end was cut by 7 bases, the J end by 1 base, with 14 bases between. Here the CDR3 reads CASINVGGSYEQYF. The DNA of the CDR3 is TGTGCCAGCATAAACGTAGGAGGATCCTACGAGCAGTACTTC.

This clonotype was recorded at least ten times. CDR3 residues: CASSLSGQRTSGRTEEQFF. DNA for the CDR3: TGCGCCAGCAGCTTGTCCGGACAGAGGACTAGCGGGCGGACCGAGGAGCAGTTCTTC. V and J are TRBV5-1 and TRBJ2-1; TRBD2 agrees at 11 bases. This CDR3 has 19 amino acids. V was clipped by 1 base and J by 10 bases; unmatched bases: 19. Germline-derived CDR1 and CDR2 are SGHRS and YFSETQ.

Many counts were recorded for this clonotype. The J gene is TRBJ2-7, the V gene TRBV12-3 or TRBV12-4, with TRBD2 as a possible D gene (6 bases). CDR3 length equals 13 residues. Trimming cost V 0 bases and J 3 bases, with 6 bases left between them. CDR3 protein: CASSLAGLYEQYF. In nucleotides, the CDR3 is TGTGCCAGCAGTTTAGCGGGACTCTACGAGCAGTACTTC.

J is TRBJ2-2 and V is TRBV5-1, with TRBD2 matching 15 bases. CDR3 length: 19 residues. Trimming removed 0 bases from V and 3 bases from J; junction bases left unmatched: 6. CDR1 SGHRS and CDR2 YFSETQ come from the germline V gene. For the CDR3, the DNA is TGCGCCAGCAGCTTGGGCCTCCGGACTAGCGGGAGGGACACCGGGGAGCTGTTTTTT. The encoded protein is CASSLGLRTSGRDTGELFF.

The chain employs TRBV29-1 and TRBJ1-3, with D unresolved. V lost 5 bases, J lost 4 bases, and 15 bases lay in between. Germline CDR1 is SQVTM and CDR2 is ANQGSEA. The length of the CDR3 is 14 residues. The CDR3 protein is CSVQLVIQGNTIYF. CDR3 nucleotide sequence: TGCAGCGTTCAATTAGTCATACAGGGAAACACCATATATTTT.

This clonotype has at least ten counts. The chain uses TRBV12-3 or TRBV12-4 and TRBJ2-7; D might be TRBD2 (6 bases). The CDR3 is 16 amino acids. V was trimmed by 3 bases and J by 2 bases, leaving 17 bases between them. In DNA, the CDR3 is TGTGCCAGCAGTTTCGTTAGTTCGGGGGACCCCTACGAGCAGTACTTC. Translated: CASSFVSSGDPYEQYF.

This clonotype occurred many times. The gene calls are TRBV7-2 and TRBJ2-2; 7 bases are shared with TRBD1. J gave up 5 bases and V 5 bases, and 2 bases lay outside the gene matches. CDR1 and CDR2 (germline): SGHTA, FQGNSA. CDR3 length: 13 residues. CDR3: CASSKGATGELFF. CDR3 sequence (DNA): TGTGCCAGCAGCAAGGGGGCTACCGGGGAGCTGTTTTTT. Drawing the rest from reference TRBV7-2 and TRBJ2-2, the complete variable domain is GAGVSQSPSNKVTEKGKDVELRCDPISGHTALYWYRQSLGQGLEFLIYFQGNSAPDKSGLPSDRFSAERTGGSVSTLTIQRTQQEDSAVYLCASSKGATGELFFGEGSRLTVL.

Only a few counts were recorded for this clonotype. The rearrangement links TRBV7-2 to TRBJ2-1; 7 bases are shared with TRBD1. Germline lookup yields CDR1 SGHTA and CDR2 FQGNSA. V dropped 5 bases and J dropped 7; count of bases not matched to a gene: 14. The CDR3 consists of 16 residues. The DNA for the CDR3 is TGTGCCAGCAGCGATTCCGGGACAGCCGAATATAATGAGCAGTTCTTC. It translates to CASSDSGTAEYNEQFF.

The DNA for the CDR3 is TGCAGTGCTAAGGCGGTGACGGGGGGAGAAAAACTGTTTTTT. Translation gives CSAKAVTGGEKLFF. The chain uses TRBV20-1 and TRBJ1-4, with D possibly being TRBD1 (5 bases). V gave up 4 bases and J gave up 8 bases, with 17 bases separating them. CDR3 length: 14 residues. The V gene's germline CDR1 is DFQATT and CDR2 SNEGSKA (reference sequence).

The CDR3 sequence is CASSITGTGAYNEQFF. The DNA of the CDR3 is TGTGCCAGTAGTATCACCGGGACAGGGGCCTACAATGAGCAGTTCTTC. The chain joins TRBV19 to TRBJ2-1; the match to TRBD1 covers 10 bases. Trimming removed 3 bases from V and 2 bases from J; junction bases left unmatched: 4. CDR3 length equals 16 residues. Germline CDR1 reads LNHDA; CDR2 reads SQIVND (reference sequence).

CDR3 sequence (DNA): TGCGCCAGCAGCTTGGGAGCTAGCGGGAGTATAAGCGGGCAGTACTTC. Its translation: CASSLGASGSISGQYF. The V gene is TRBV5-1, the J gene TRBJ2-7; 10 nucleotides align to TRBD2. J gave up 9 bases and V 0 bases, and 12 bases lay outside the gene matches. The CDR3 is 16 amino acids. Germline V gene data show CDR1 as SGHRS and CDR2 as YFSETQ.

The genes are TRBV5-1 and TRBJ2-7, with D maybe TRBD1 (7 bases). V lost 5 bases and J lost 4, with 16 bases in between. The CDR3 runs 14 residues. The germline gives CDR1 SGHRS, CDR2 YFSETQ. The CDR3 DNA is TGCGCCAGCAGTATTGGCGGGACAGATTACGAGCAGTACTTC. Its translation is CASSIGGTDYEQYF. Complete variable domain (other parts from reference TRBV5-1 and TRBJ2-7): KAGVTQTPRYLIKTRGQQVTLSCSPISGHRSVSWYQQTPGQGLQFLFEYFSETQRNKGNFPGRFSGRQFSNSRSEMNVSTLELGDSALYLCASSIGGTDYEQYFGPGTRLTVT.

The sample holds a few counts of this clonotype. The chain joins TRBV4-2 to TRBJ2-7; TRBD2 matches 7 bases. The CDR3 sequence is 15 residues long. The junction had 9 bases not matched to a gene; V was cut back by 3 bases and J by 4 bases. Looked up from germline, CDR1 is LGHNA and CDR2 is YNFKEQ. CDR3 protein: CASSQQSGTRYEQYF. Here the CDR3 DNA reads TGTGCCAGCAGCCAGCAAAGCGGGACTCGATACGAGCAGTACTTC.

This clonotype was recorded a few times. This chain joins TRBV5-5 and TRBJ2-6; TRBD1 might be the D (6 bases). The CDR3 totals 16 residues. The germline gives CDR1 SGHKS, CDR2 YYEKEE (reference sequence). Trimming took off 5 bases at V and 6 bases at J, with 18 bases between the two ends. The CDR3 DNA follows: TGTGCCAGCAGGTGGGGGCAGGCGGATGTGGCCAACGTCCTGACTTTC. Its protein product is CASRWGQADVANVLTF.